Below, 6 T cell receptor beta chains from the same sample are listed, as sequenced in a study of control samples from healthy donors and cancer patients (dated by TCRdb to about 2020). The library came from the immunoSEQ multiplex PCR assay. TCRdb took this table from immuneACCESS and kept in-frame rearrangements with V and J called. Such tables lack part of the clones; where checked against another copy, unresolved V genes explain under half of the gap, and the rest is unexplained. This sample is represented by 200,000 to 250,000 clones; roughly 94% of them were singletons. About 1.6% of the sample belongs to the ten largest clones. Sequencing input: blood. Every receptor here comes from a middle-aged man in good health.

The V call is TRBV19, the J call TRBJ1-5, with 8 nucleotides matching TRBD1. V was clipped by 5 bases and J by 4 bases; unmatched bases: 10. Germline values: CDR1 LNHDA, CDR2 SQIVND (reference sequence). This CDR3 has 16 amino acids. CDR3 coding DNA: TGTGCCAGTAGTTCCCCGGACAGGGTAGGTAATCAGCCCCAGCATTTT. As protein: CASSSPDRVGNQPQHF.

This sequence joins TRBV28 and TRBJ1-4; 7 bases align to TRBD1. The germline gives CDR1 MDHEN, CDR2 SYDVKM. The junction had 9 bases not matched to a gene; V was cut back by 7 bases and J by 4 bases. CDR3 size: 15 residues. This chain's CDR3 is CASTLGGGNNEKLFF. CDR3 coding DNA: TGTGCCAGCACCTTAGGGGGCGGGAATAATGAAAAACTGTTTTTT. The full variable domain, its missing parts supplied by reference TRBV28 and TRBJ1-4, is DVKVTQSSRYLVKRTGEKVFLECVQDMDHENMFWYRQDPGLGLRLIYFSYDVKMKEKGDIPEGYSVSREKKERFSLILESASTNQTSMYLCASTLGGGNNEKLFFGSGTQLSVL.

This clone was detected a few times. This rearrangement joins TRBV5-6 to TRBJ2-1, with a possible D match to TRBD2 (5 bases). Germline V gene lookup returns CDR1 SGHDT and CDR2 YYEEEE. V shed 5 bases and J shed 3 bases, with 15 bases lying between them. This CDR3 has 15 residues. The CDR3 coding sequence is TGTGCCAGCAGGACCGATGGGAGCATCTACAATGAGCAGTTCTTC. Translation: CASRTDGSIYNEQFF.

As for this clone: One junction end disagrees with the germline gene, perhaps due to a read error. This chain links TRBV27 with TRBJ1-3, with D possibly TRBD1 on 5 matching bases. Germline values: CDR1 MNHEY, CDR2 SMNVEV (reference sequence). This CDR3 contains 13 residues. The CDR3: CAGSSGPGNTIYF. The CDR3 DNA sequence: TGTGCCGGCAGTTCAGGGCCCGGAAACACCATATATTTT.

The V and J genes are TRBV4-2 and TRBJ1-1; tentative D call: TRBD1 (5 bases). Trimming cost V 0 bases and J 10 bases, with 21 bases left between them. This CDR3 is built from 16 residues. CDR1 and CDR2 (germline): LGHNA, YNFKEQ. The CDR3 here is CASSQDEGIPLSGAFF. CDR3 coding DNA: TGTGCCAGCAGCCAAGACGAGGGGATCCCACTGTCGGGAGCTTTCTTT.

The chain joins TRBV15 to TRBJ1-2; 11 bases align to TRBD1. This CDR3 has 17 residues. Germline V gene sequence: CDR1 LNHNV, CDR2 YYDKDF (reference sequence). The ends lost 1 base at V and 8 bases at J; junction bases unmatched: 12. CDR3 in amino acids: CATSRGDVRTGGDGYTF. CDR3 coding DNA: TGTGCCACCAGCAGAGGAGACGTTCGGACAGGGGGCGACGGCTACACCTTC.